The text below deals with one T cell receptor beta chain. The authors ran the immunoSEQ assay, v3.0, at survey level. Assay used: immunoSEQ multiplex PCR; TCRdb lists only in-frame clones, some missing. This table holds fewer than 20,000 clones, 76% found once. The CDR3 consists of 13 residues. Germline values: CDR1 LNHNV, CDR2 YYDKDF (reference sequence). V was trimmed by 5 bases and J by 9 bases, leaving 14 bases between them. The sample originates from a study of long-term antiretroviral therapy in people with HIV. This chain uses TRBV15 with TRBJ1-3; D gene uncertain. The sequencing used unsorted PBMCs, collected roughly 2.5 years before starting antiretroviral therapy. This TCR was sampled from a woman aged 50 to 60 with HIV. The CDR3 is CATSSYVLSTIYF. The DNA for the CDR3 is TGTGCCACCAGCTCGTACGTTTTGAGCACCATATATTTT. Supplemented by reference TRBV15 and TRBJ1-3, the full variable domain reads DAMVIQNPRYQVTQFGKPVTLSCSQTLNHNVMYWYQQKSSQAPKLLFHYYDKDFNNEADTPDNFQSRRPNTSFCFLDIRSPGLGDTAMYLCATSSYVLSTIYFGEGSWLTVV.